These 13 T cell receptor beta chains came from one sample sequenced in a study of cytomegalovirus exposure and HLA in healthy donors. 60 Vbeta and 13 Jbeta primers were used in PCR. Produced via immunoSEQ multiplex PCR; TCRdb's table is partial and in-frame only. Here the sample spans roughly 130,000 clones, roughly 80% being singletons. Sequenced sample: PBMCs. The receptors originated from a man between 25 and 39 years old in good health and CMV-seronegative.

This chain connects TRBV6-4 to TRBJ2-5; the match to TRBD1 covers 7 bases. Gene TRBJ2-7 matches the end of the DNA better, so the J call may be wrong. Germline CDR1 and CDR2: MRHNA and SNTAGT. The length of the CDR3 is 16 residues. The CDR3 sequence is CASTGGYRDRSYEQYF. For the CDR3, the DNA is TGTGCCAGCACCGGAGGCTATCGGGACAGATCCTACGAGCAGTACTTC.

This sequence joins TRBV30 and TRBJ2-7; D is perhaps TRBD1 (5 bases). CDR1 is GTSNPN and CDR2 is SVGIG in the germline V gene (reference sequence). The CDR3 length is 11 residues. Trimming pared 0 bases from V and 10 bases from J, leaving 10 bases between. DNA of the CDR3: TGTGCCTGGAGTGTAGGGGTAGGTCAGTACTTC. Translating it yields CAWSVGVGQYF.

This sequence joins TRBV15 and TRBJ1-2; no reliable D call. This CDR3 comprises 14 residues. V lost 5 bases, J lost 1 base, and 11 bases lay in between. The germline gives CDR1 LNHNV, CDR2 YYDKDF (reference sequence). In nucleotides, the CDR3 is TGTGCCACCAGCCGCCCGGGATTTAACTATGGCTACACCTTC. It translates to CATSRPGFNYGYTF. The full variable domain, rest sourced from reference TRBV15 and TRBJ1-2, is DAMVIQNPRYQVTQFGKPVTLSCSQTLNHNVMYWYQQKSSQAPKLLFHYYDKDFNNEADTPDNFQSRRPNTSFCFLDIRSPGLGDTAMYLCATSRPGFNYGYTFGSGTRLTVV.

The chain combines TRBV28 with TRBJ1-5; D remains ambiguous. The CDR3 is made up of 14 amino acids. The germline V and J ends were trimmed by 4 bases and 9 bases, with 16 bases remaining between them. Germline lookup yields CDR1 MDHEN and CDR2 SYDVKM. The CDR3: CASSSLAGSPPQHF. CDR3 nucleotides: TGTGCCAGCAGTTCTTTGGCAGGCAGTCCGCCCCAGCATTTT.

This clone has a single count. The V gene is TRBV7-9, the J gene TRBJ2-2, with TRBD1 identical over 9 bases. The CDR3 covers 15 residues. Germline V lookup: CDR1 SEHNR, CDR2 FQNEAQ (reference sequence). The V gene end was trimmed by 5 bases and the J gene end by 4 bases; junction bases not matched to a gene: 5. The CDR3 loop reads CASSPDRGGTGELFF. Here the CDR3 DNA reads TGTGCCAGCAGCCCGGACAGGGGCGGCACCGGGGAGCTGTTTTTT.

This chain joins TRBV11-3 and TRBJ2-5; D unresolved. Germline V CDR1 and CDR2: SGHNT, YENEEA. The V end was cut by 5 bases, the J end by 2 bases, with 18 bases between. The CDR3 covers 16 residues. DNA of the CDR3: TGTGCCAGCAGCCCGGTAGTAGACAAACCTCAAGAGACCCAGTACTTC. Translating gives CASSPVVDKPQETQYF.

This clone has just a few counts. The junction does not match germline at one end; this may be a read error. The rearrangement links TRBV5-1 to TRBJ2-5; 9 nucleotides align to TRBD1. The CDR3 covers 14 residues. Germline V CDR1 and CDR2: SGHRS, YFSETQ. The CDR3: CASSTGTGQGTQYF. The CDR3 region has the DNA TGCGCCAGCAGCACAGGGACAGGGCAAGGGACCCAGTACTTC.

The sample holds one count of this clone. Here the CDR3 reads CASRRQGEWSYEQYF. The CDR3 DNA follows: TGTGCCAGCAGACGACAGGGGGAGTGGTCCTACGAGCAGTACTTC. The chain employs TRBV6-5 and TRBJ2-7; 9 bases map to TRBD1. The CDR3 consists of 15 residues. V shed 6 bases and J 1 base; nucleotides not matched to a gene: 7. CDR1 is MNHEY and CDR2 is SVGAGI in the germline V gene.

V usage is TRBV5-1 and J usage is TRBJ2-5; D is ambiguous. Germline loops: CDR1 SGHRS, CDR2 YFSETQ. The CDR3 contains 15 residues. Deletions cut 2 bases from V and 5 bases from J, with 16 bases between. The CDR3 region is CASSLQLSHGETQYF. The DNA of the CDR3 is TGCGCCAGCAGCTTACAGCTCTCCCATGGGGAGACCCAGTACTTC.

The chain is built from TRBV7-2 and TRBJ2-7, with 8 nucleotides matching TRBD2. V lost 5 bases to trimming and J lost 4 bases; unmatched junction nucleotides: 19. The CDR3 has 18 amino acids. The germline V gene encodes CDR1 SGHTA and CDR2 FQGNSA. CDR3 loop: CASSLVAGGSSQLYEQYF. The CDR3 DNA follows: TGTGCCAGCAGCCTCGTGGCGGGGGGCAGTTCTCAACTTTACGAGCAGTACTTC.

The rearrangement uses TRBV2 and TRBJ1-1, with TRBD1 matching 8 bases. There are 13 residues in the CDR3. CDR1 SNHLY and CDR2 FYNNEI come from the germline V gene. V was clipped by 6 bases and J by 6 bases; unmatched bases: 6. The CDR3 DNA reads TGTGCCAGCAGCCCTGACAGGGGACCTGAAGCTTTCTTT. It encodes CASSPDRGPEAFF.

The sample holds a few counts of this clone. The chain couples TRBV19 to TRBJ1-1; D call uncertain. The V end lost 7 bases, the J end lost 0 bases, and 18 bases lay between the germline ends. Germline V gene data show CDR1 as LNHDA and CDR2 as SQIVND (reference sequence). This CDR3 is 16 amino acids long. CDR3 nucleotide sequence: TGTGCCAGTACCCCTAGGTCTCAGCGCATGAACACTGAAGCTTTCTTT. It encodes CASTPRSQRMNTEAFF.

The V and J genes are TRBV28 and TRBJ1-4; D remains unclear. V lost 10 bases, J lost 0 bases, and 15 bases lay in between. The length of the CDR3 is 15 residues. CDR1 MDHEN and CDR2 SYDVKM come from the germline V gene. The CDR3 here is CATSKHRATNEKLFF. The CDR3 region has the DNA TGTGCCACCTCAAAACACCGTGCAACTAATGAAAAACTGTTTTTT.